The rows below give T cell receptor beta chains drawn from one sample of a study of CD4 T cells in relation to SARS-CoV-2 and coronaviruses. No antigen has been assigned to these receptors. Repertoires were generated with immunoSEQ multiplex PCR, while TCRdb's copy carries only in-frame clones and drops some. This sample has 25,000 to 30,000 clones, with about 75% found just once. Sequencing was done on a sample of CD4+ T cells from PBMCs, cultured in vitro. These receptors all stem from a human donor in good health. Each CDR3 is given with its conserved first and last residue. The D gene is left open where the match is weak. Clone size is given for some rows only: seen once, a few or many times, or a class if the clone is expanded.

TRBV2	TRBJ1-5	once	TRBD1	CASNLNRGLSNQPQHF	TGTGCCAGCAACCTAAACAGGGGCTTGAGCAATCAGCCCCAGCATTTT
TRBV19	TRBJ1-3	NA	NA	CASSLGGYGNTIYF	TGTGCCAGTAGTCTGGGAGGGTACGGAAACACCATATATTTT
TRBV3-1/TRBV3-2	TRBJ1-1	NA	TRBD1	CARRDRANTEAFF	TGTGCCAGGCGGGACAGGGCCAACACTGAAGCTTTCTTT
TRBV2	TRBJ1-5	once	NA	CASSEQENQPQHF	TGTGCCAGCAGTGAACAGGAGAATCAGCCCCAGCATTTT
TRBV6-4	TRBJ1-2	NA	NA	CASSDSKGVVNYGYTF	TGTGCCAGCAGTGACTCCAAGGGGGTCGTAAACTATGGCTACACCTTC
TRBV29-1	TRBJ2-5	NA	TRBD1	CSLLRDRGKETQYF	TGCAGCTTACTCCGGGACAGGGGGAAAGAGACCCAGTACTTC
TRBV5-1	TRBJ2-1	NA	TRBD2	CASSWTGTSGRTSYNEQFF	TGCGCCAGCAGCTGGACCGGGACTAGCGGGAGGACCTCCTACAATGAGCAGTTCTTC
TRBV2	TRBJ2-7	NA	NA	CASQDSPYEQYF	TGTGCCAGCCAAGACAGTCCCTACGAGCAGTACTTC
TRBV6-5	TRBJ2-3	NA	TRBD1	CASSTDRGADTQYF	TGTGCCAGCAGTACTGACAGGGGGGCAGATACGCAGTATTTT
TRBV4-2	TRBJ1-4	few	TRBD1	CASSRSGTGDEKLFF	TGTGCCAGCAGCCGTTCCGGGACAGGAGATGAAAAACTGTTTTTT
TRBV6-6	TRBJ1-2	NA	NA	CASSPQGSNGYTF	TGTGCCAGCAGTCCCCAGGGTTCTAATGGCTACACCTTC
TRBV12-3/TRBV12-4	TRBJ1-2	NA	NA	CASNWGSYGYTF	TGTGCCAGCAACTGGGGTAGCTATGGCTACACCTTC
TRBV6-5	TRBJ2-2	NA	NA	CASSRRQDTGELFF	TGTGCCAGCAGTCGAAGACAGGACACCGGGGAGCTGTTTTTT
TRBV7-2	TRBJ2-5	NA	TRBD1	CASSKDRVQETQYF	TGTGCCAGCAGCAAAGACAGGGTCCAAGAGACCCAGTACTTC
TRBV19	TRBJ1-1	few	NA	CASSDRSGDEAFF	TGTGCCAGTAGTGACAGGTCAGGGGATGAAGCTTTCTTT
TRBV18	TRBJ2-7	NA	NA	CASSPPGLYEQYF	TGTGCCAGCTCACCACCAGGACTCTACGAACAGTACTTC
TRBV28	TRBJ2-1	NA	NA	CASSRGALTVGSYNEQFF	TGTGCCAGCAGCCGGGGGGCCCTCACAGTGGGGTCCTACAATGAGCAGTTCTTC
TRBV6-5	TRBJ2-3	NA	NA	CASMARATDTQYF	TGTGCCAGCATGGCAAGGGCCACAGATACGCAGTATTTT
TRBV19	TRBJ2-5	NA	NA	CASSPPGVETQYF	TGTGCCAGTAGTCCGCCGGGGGTGGAGACCCAGTACTTC
TRBV19	TRBJ1-1	NA	TRBD1	CASSIGAGGVASITPEAFF	TGTGCCAGTAGTATTGGGGCAGGGGGCGTCGCTAGTATTACCCCTGAAGCTTTCTTT
TRBV2	TRBJ1-3	once	TRBD1	CASRERQGSGNTIYF	TGTGCCAGCAGAGAGCGACAGGGAAGTGGAAACACCATATATTTT
TRBV5-1	TRBJ1-5	NA	NA	CASSPDSGGGNQPQHF	TGCGCCAGCAGCCCGGATTCGGGAGGGGGCAATCAGCCCCAGCATTTT
TRBV18	TRBJ2-2	NA	NA	CASSPVTENTGELFF	TGTGCCAGCTCACCAGTGACCGAGAACACCGGGGAGCTGTTTTTT
TRBV7-2	TRBJ1-5	NA	NA	CASSLARSSNQPQHF	TGTGCCAGCAGCTTAGCGAGGAGTTCTAATCAGCCCCAGCATTTT
TRBV4-1	TRBJ2-1	NA	TRBD2	CASGRGGRNYEQFF	TGCGCCAGCGGGAGGGGAGGGAGGAATTATGAGCAGTTCTTC
TRBV7-3	TRBJ2-1	once	NA	CASSLSLGGNDEQFF	TGTGCCAGCAGCTTAAGTCTCGGAGGTAACGATGAGCAGTTCTTC
TRBV7-8	TRBJ2-1	NA	NA	CASSRGRYHEQFF	TGTGCCAGCAGCCGTGGTCGCTACCATGAGCAGTTCTTC
TRBV29-1	TRBJ2-5	NA	NA	CSVLRVSETQYF	TGCAGCGTTCTCAGGGTTTCGGAGACCCAGTACTTC
TRBV5-4	TRBJ2-1	NA	TRBD2	CASSLGAGGGVSNEQFF	TGTGCCAGCAGCTTGGGCGCGGGCGGGGGGGTTAGCAATGAGCAGTTCTTC
TRBV6-5	TRBJ1-3	few	NA	CASRYSSGNTIYF	TGTGCCAGCAGATACAGCTCTGGAAACACCATATATTTT
TRBV3-1/TRBV3-2	TRBJ2-1	NA	TRBD2	CASSHREGEQFF	TGTGCCAGCAGCCACAGGGAGGGTGAGCAGTTCTTC
TRBV5-6	TRBJ2-3	NA	TRBD1	CASSFRDRGPDTQYF	TGTGCCAGCAGCTTCCGGGACAGGGGTCCAGATACGCAGTATTTT
TRBV4-1	TRBJ2-7	NA	TRBD1	CASSDRQGSYEQYF	TGCGCCAGCAGCGATAGACAGGGGTCCTACGAGCAGTACTTC
TRBV7-2	TRBJ2-5	NA	NA	CASSPRGSPLETQYF	TGTGCCAGCAGCCCCCGGGGGAGTCCCCTGGAGACCCAGTACTTC
TRBV2	TRBJ2-5	NA	NA	CASSEARTFGTQYF	TGTGCCAGCAGTGAAGCGAGGACCTTTGGGACCCAGTACTTC
TRBV19	TRBJ1-2	NA	TRBD1	CASSRTGFSYGYTF	TGTGCCAGTAGTAGGACAGGCTTCAGCTATGGCTACACCTTC
TRBV28	TRBJ2-7	NA	TRBD2	CASTPGGASYEQYF	TGTGCCAGCACCCCGGGGGGGGCTAGCTACGAGCAGTACTTC
TRBV7-9	TRBJ1-1	NA	NA	CASSLEFQVLNTEAFF	TGTGCCAGCAGCTTAGAGTTCCAGGTATTGAACACTGAAGCTTTCTTT
TRBV6-2/TRBV6-3	TRBJ2-2	NA	TRBD2	CASSYHESQREGELFF	TGTGCCAGCAGTTACCACGAGTCGCAGCGGGAGGGGGAGCTGTTTTTT
TRBV29-1	TRBJ2-5	NA	TRBD2	CSAPPIAGEETQYF	TGCAGCGCTCCCCCCATAGCGGGAGAAGAGACCCAGTACTTC
TRBV19	TRBJ2-3	NA	NA	CASSTLRLGSGADTQYF	TGTGCCAGTAGTACCCTCCGTTTGGGAAGTGGGGCAGATACGCAGTATTTT
TRBV7-2	TRBJ1-2	NA	TRBD1	CASSTGTGYGYTF	TGTGCCAGCAGCACCGGGACAGGGTATGGCTACACCTTC
TRBV3-1/TRBV3-2	TRBJ2-3	NA	TRBD2	CASTHMAGGPSTDTQYF	TGTGCCAGCACCCATATGGCGGGGGGGCCTAGCACAGATACGCAGTATTTT
TRBV4-2	TRBJ1-1	NA	NA	CASSHWSGRNTEAFF	TGTGCCAGCAGCCATTGGAGTGGTAGGAACACTGAAGCTTTCTTT
TRBV7-2	TRBJ2-5	NA	TRBD2	CASSEERGGGETQYF	TGTGCCAGCAGCGAGGAGCGGGGGGGCGGAGAGACCCAGTACTTC
TRBV9	TRBJ2-5	NA	TRBD2	CASSVGKRGVGETQYF	TGTGCCAGCAGCGTAGGGAAGCGGGGGGTCGGGGAGACCCAGTACTTC
TRBV3-1/TRBV3-2	TRBJ1-5	few	NA	CASSQDHRSNQPQHF	TGTGCCAGCAGCCAAGATCACAGAAGCAATCAGCCCCAGCATTTT
TRBV12-3/TRBV12-4	TRBJ1-1	NA	NA	CASRWGGNTEAFF	TGTGCCAGCAGGTGGGGGGGGAACACTGAAGCTTTCTTT